The 21 T cell receptor beta chains in this list originate from one sample, sequenced in a study of blood T cell repertoires in COVID-19. Here immunoSEQ multiplex PCR was the method, and the copy in TCRdb shows in-frame clones only, minus some. The data contain around 160,000 clones, around 90% of them seen just once; the ten biggest clones take up under 4.5%. What was sequenced was PBMCs or T cells enriched from blood (not recorded which). These receptors were obtained from a woman between 40 and 50 years old who had been exposed to COVID-19.

This clone was counted once. CDR3 loop: CASSYGTVIAKNIQYF. CDR3 DNA sequence: TGTGCCAGCAGTTACGGGACAGTGATAGCCAAAAACATTCAGTACTTC. The chain recombines TRBV6-6 with TRBJ2-4; 7 bases line up with TRBD1. V shed 2 bases and J 0 bases; nucleotides not matched to a gene: 4. CDR1 is MNHNY and CDR2 is SVGAGI in the germline V gene (reference sequence). The CDR3 has 16 residues.

The chain links TRBV6-5 to TRBJ1-2, with no clear D. The CDR3 totals 11 residues. Germline V gene data show CDR1 as MNHEY and CDR2 as SVGAGI. With 6 bases removed from V and 5 bases from J, the gap between germline ends came to 7 bases. CDR3 sequence: CASRALYGYTF. The CDR3 DNA reads as TGTGCCAGCAGAGCGTTATATGGCTACACCTTC.

V and J are TRBV27 and TRBJ1-2; 7 nucleotides line up with TRBD1. Germline V gives CDR1 MNHEY, CDR2 SMNVEV (reference sequence). With V trimmed by 2 bases and J by 8 bases, 5 bases remained unmatched. The CDR3 is 13 residues long. CDR3 in DNA: TGTGCCAGCAGTTTAGACAGGGCTGGCGGCTACACCTTC. This gives the protein CASSLDRAGGYTF.

The rearrangement uses TRBV15 and TRBJ1-6; D gene uncertain. CDR1 is LNHNV, CDR2 YYDKDF, per germline (reference sequence). This CDR3 has 17 amino acids. Deletions cut 1 base from V and 8 bases from J, with 18 bases between. CDR3: CATSRVSGIGFHSPLHF. DNA of the CDR3: TGTGCCACCAGCAGAGTTTCGGGGATCGGCTTTCATTCACCCCTCCACTTT.

This clone was detected only a few times. This CDR3 reads CASSREGQEHTIYF. For the CDR3, the DNA is TGTGCCAGCAGCAGGGAGGGACAGGAGCACACCATATATTTT. V usage is TRBV5-4 and J usage is TRBJ1-3; TRBD1 matches 8 bases. CDR3 length: 14 amino acids. V shed 4 bases, J shed 8 bases, and the junction held 8 bases outside the gene matches. Germline CDR1 is SGHNT and CDR2 is YYREEE (reference sequence).

V usage is TRBV2 and J usage is TRBJ2-3; D unclear. This CDR3 is 14 amino acids long. Deletions cut 1 base from V and 5 bases from J, with 10 bases between. Germline CDR1 reads SNHLY; CDR2 reads FYNNEI. CDR3 nucleotide sequence: TGTGCCAGCAGTGAAGAAGCATCAGGAGATACGCAGTATTTT. It specifies CASSEEASGDTQYF.

The chain links TRBV21-1 to TRBJ2-3; the table's D call, TRBD2, has no DNA check behind it. TRBV21-1 is an annotated pseudogene. The CDR3 spans 14 residues. The CDR3 sequence: CASSTGLITDTQYF. The CDR3 DNA is TGTGCCAGCAGCACGGGACTGATCACAGATACGCAGTATTTT.

V and J are TRBV5-6 and TRBJ1-1; possible D gene TRBD1, 5 bases. This CDR3 has 15 residues. V gave up 4 bases and J gave up 1 base, with 14 bases separating them. Germline assignment: CDR1 SGHDT and CDR2 YYEEEE. CDR3: CASSPLRRGNTEAFF. CDR3 DNA: TGTGCCAGCAGCCCCCTGCGGAGGGGGAACACTGAAGCTTTCTTT.

The chain carries TRBV5-4 and TRBJ1-1, with D hard to call. The V and J ends lost 4 bases and 2 bases respectively, with 3 bases between them. The CDR3 is 11 amino acids. The germline CDR1 and CDR2 sequences are SGHNT and YYREEE (reference sequence). This CDR3 is CASSTNTEAFF. The CDR3 DNA reads TGTGCCAGCAGCACAAACACTGAAGCTTTCTTT.

This chain uses TRBV7-9 with TRBJ2-3, with a possible D match to TRBD2 (6 bases). This CDR3 has 15 amino acids. Trimming pared 5 bases from V and 3 bases from J, leaving 15 bases between. Germline assignment: CDR1 SEHNR and CDR2 FQNEAQ (reference sequence). DNA for the CDR3: TGTGCCAGCAGCCCGAGGCCCGGGGGAACAGATACGCAGTATTTT. Protein product: CASSPRPGGTDTQYF.

The chain carries TRBV7-2 and TRBJ2-7; 12 nucleotides align to TRBD2. The germline V gene has CDR1 SGHTA and CDR2 FQGNSA. Unmatched junction bases numbered 8, after V lost 5 bases and J lost 3 bases. The CDR3 totals 16 residues. The CDR3, as DNA: TGTGCCAGCAGCCCCGCTCTAGCGGGGGGGAGCTACGAGCAGTACTTC. It translates to CASSPALAGGSYEQYF.

This clone showed up just a few times. CDR3 sequence: CASSVDGTGADNTEAFF. In DNA, the CDR3 is TGTGCCAGCAGCGTGGATGGGACAGGGGCCGACAACACTGAAGCTTTCTTT. The rearrangement uses TRBV9 and TRBJ1-1; 10 nucleotides agree with TRBD1. Trimming removed 2 bases from V and 2 bases from J; junction bases left unmatched: 9. The CDR3 extends over 17 amino acids. The germline CDR1 and CDR2 sequences are SGDLS and YYNGEE.

V usage is TRBV28 and J usage is TRBJ1-1, with D uncertain. In germline, CDR1 is MDHEN, CDR2 SYDVKM. Trimming took 8 bases from V and 3 from J, leaving 19 bases between them. The CDR3 length is 15 residues. The CDR3 DNA sequence: TGTGCCAGCCGGCCCCCCCGAGGGCCCTACACTGAAGCTTTCTTT. Its translation is CASRPPRGPYTEAFF.

As DNA, the CDR3 is TGTGCCAGCAGCCAGAGGCGGGACGAGCAGTACTTC. This sequence encodes CASSQRRDEQYF. The chain is built from TRBV5-4 and TRBJ2-7, with D tentatively TRBD2 (5 bases). Germline loops: CDR1 SGHNT, CDR2 YYREEE (reference sequence). Trimming removed 4 bases at V and 5 bases at J, with 10 bases between. CDR3 length: 12 residues.

The chain joins TRBV5-5 to TRBJ1-5; 7 positions agree with TRBD1. V dropped 4 bases and J dropped 3; count of bases not matched to a gene: 7. CDR3 length: 15 amino acids. Germline-derived CDR1 and CDR2 are SGHKS and YYEKEE (reference sequence). CDR3 region: CASSQGGTANQPQHF. DNA for the CDR3: TGTGCCAGCAGCCAAGGTGGGACAGCCAATCAGCCCCAGCATTTT.

The chain couples TRBV2 to TRBJ1-1, with TRBD1 as a possible D gene (5 bases). Looked up from germline, CDR1 is SNHLY and CDR2 is FYNNEI. V dropped 9 bases and J dropped 1 base, with 9 bases sitting between them. This CDR3 region has 12 residues. This CDR3 reads CARDRGNTEAFF. The DNA for the CDR3 is TGTGCCAGAGACAGAGGGAACACTGAAGCTTTCTTT. Full variable domain (rest looked up from reference TRBV2 and TRBJ1-1): EPEVTQTPSHQVTQMGQEVILRCVPISNHLYFYWYRQILGQKVEFLVSFYNNEISEKSEIFDDQFSVERPDGSNFTLKIRSTKLEDSAMYFCARDRGNTEAFFGQGTRLTVV.

The chain employs TRBV7-2 and TRBJ2-1; possibly TRBD2 for D (6 bases). The germline V gene has CDR1 SGHTA and CDR2 FQGNSA. This CDR3 is 16 amino acids long. Trimming pared 2 bases from V and 3 bases from J, leaving 14 bases between. CDR3 DNA sequence: TGTGCCAGCAGCTTAAACGGGTTAGCGGACTACAATGAGCAGTTCTTC. It is translated as CASSLNGLADYNEQFF. Full variable domain (rest looked up from reference TRBV7-2 and TRBJ2-1): GAGVSQSPSNKVTEKGKDVELRCDPISGHTALYWYRQSLGQGLEFLIYFQGNSAPDKSGLPSDRFSAERTGGSVSTLTIQRTQQEDSAVYLCASSLNGLADYNEQFFGPGTRLTVL.

The chain recombines TRBV29-1 with TRBJ2-2; 8 bases agree with TRBD1. V dropped 0 bases and J dropped 0; count of bases not matched to a gene: 3. The CDR3 loop spans 16 amino acids. Germline V lookup: CDR1 SQVTM, CDR2 ANQGSEA. The CDR3 DNA is TGCAGCGTTGAAGATTCCAGGGGGCCGAACACCGGGGAGCTGTTTTTT. Its protein product is CSVEDSRGPNTGELFF.

CDR3 region: CASRLDAGGNTIYF. The CDR3 DNA reads TGTGCAAGTCGCTTAGACGCGGGTGGAAACACCATATATTTT. The rearrangement joins TRBV12-2 to TRBJ1-3. TRBV12-2 is designated a pseudogene. This CDR3 contains 14 residues.

The V and J genes are TRBV9 and TRBJ2-1; D is unclear. Germline CDR1 and CDR2: SGDLS and YYNGEE. V was cut by 4 bases and J by 7 bases, with 15 bases left in between. The CDR3 has 14 residues. The CDR3 spells CASSPTDIVNEQFF. CDR3 nucleotides: TGTGCCAGCAGCCCTACCGACATAGTGAATGAGCAGTTCTTC.

The CDR3 loop is CASSLAGDFYEQYF. As DNA, the CDR3 is TGTGCCAGCAGTTTAGCGGGAGATTTCTACGAGCAGTACTTC. The V call is TRBV27, the J call TRBJ2-7, with 7 positions matching TRBD2. V shed 2 bases, J shed 3 bases, and the junction held 4 bases outside the gene matches. Germline CDR1 MNHEY, CDR2 SMNVEV (reference sequence). This CDR3 has 14 amino acids.